The sequence of this T cell receptor (beta chain) was determined in a study of early T cells in non-severe SARS-CoV-2 infection. Looking at the study overall: Alpha and beta chains were unpaired, from unsorted whole-blood bulk RNA.

Attached unique molecular identifiers marked individual cDNA molecules. TCRdb ran MiXCR on the 5' RACE reads and lists one entry per CDR3 protein. The sample holds approximately 63,000 distinct CDR3 sequences, 5.9% seen once. This clonotype was counted at least ten times. Its antigen is as yet unknown. The study, taken as a whole, reports: Matches to VDJdb favored anti-spike CD8 responses and missed private and CD4 specificities.

CDR3 length equals 20 residues. Germline V gene data show CDR1 as MDHEN and CDR2 as SYDVKM. V dropped 4 bases and J dropped 4; count of bases not matched to a gene: 20. This rearrangement joins TRBV28 to TRBJ2-1; 9 bases map to TRBD1. Sequenced material: whole blood, taken at baseline. The sequence derives from an adult who was a healthcare worker with PCR-confirmed SARS-CoV-2 infection or an uninfected control (not recorded which). The CDR3 DNA reads TGTGCCAGCAGTTCCCTCCCGGGACAGGGCAGAGGTAATTTTTACAATGAGCAGTTCTTC. Its translation: CASSSLPGQGRGNFYNEQFF.